This T cell receptor beta chain was sequenced during a study of patients and donors after allogeneic stem cell transplantation. TCRdb fed the RT-PCR reads into MiXCR, producing one record per CDR3 protein. The table records about 200,000 distinct CDR3 sequences, about 40% of them present only once. V lost 1 base and J lost 4, with 16 bases in between. The CDR3 extends over 15 amino acids. CDR1 is SQVTM and CDR2 is ANQGSEA in the germline V gene. This clonotype was detected only a few times. The J gene is TRBJ1-1, the V gene TRBV29-1; the D gene is possibly TRBD1 (6 bases). The sequenced material came from blood, either unsorted or a sorted T cell fraction (not recorded which). This sequence was found in a human donor who was either an allogeneic HSCT recipient or a stem cell or donor lymphocyte infusion donor (not recorded which). It is not recorded whose cells these are; they may come from a transplant donor. CDR3 nucleotides: TGCAGCGTTGAAGTGGGAGGAGGGGGAGTCACTGAAGCTTTCTTT. As protein: CSVEVGGGGVTEAFF.